This TCR beta chain was identified during a study of long-term antiretroviral therapy in people with HIV (dated by TCRdb to 2021 to 2024). A note on the overall study: The earliest samples were collected roughly a decade before the 2015 WHO recommendation for immediate ART, at a time when ART was usually postponed until CD4 counts fell. This retrospective serial study examined whether starting ART and sustained HIV suppression were associated with changes in the composition and diversity of the TRB repertoire in peripheral blood. A total of 192 cryopreserved PBMC samples were contributed to the cohort by 30 adults with confirmed HIV infection, with samples collected serially over a mean of approximately six years (range 1-12). Among the 30 to 35 participants with HIV, eleven to twelve were female. No cross-contamination during QIAcube processing was seen in test extractions of a monoclonal T-cell line run alongside 33 polyclonal samples. The paper as a whole reports these results and caveats: Inferences about post-ART repertoire changes are limited because no data were available on ART adherence, viral resistance or therapy changes. The samples were dated from the mid-2000s to the late 2010s, and the ART regimens that were used may be less effective than current ART regimens. The repertoire was dominated across all time points by expanded TRB clones identified before ART initiation, although this dominance was seen to fluctuate and to decrease in many PLHIV after ART. ART initiation was associated with a significant increase in TRB diversity, but diversity stayed significantly below transplant donor controls even after long-term ART. Compared with controls, HIV repertoires had narrower CDR3 length ranges, and the network structure pointed to an antigen-experienced repertoire that shifted only slightly toward naive after ART. Because PBMC availability was limited, only the TCR beta chain was sequenced, with no alpha chain pairing. Because pre-ART samples had limited cell numbers, unsorted PBMC were profiled rather than sorted CD4+ and CD8+ T cells.

The immunoSEQ hsTCRB v3.0 assay was used at survey level resolution to sequence the TRB variable region. The target sequencing depth for TRB was about 40,000-55,000 T-cell genomes per sample. Pooled TRB libraries were sequenced on an Illumina MiSeq with a v3 150-cycle kit. The published analysis was carried out like this. Repertoire analysis was performed in R inside a reproducible Nextflow workflow that covered QC, data transformation and analysis. LymphoSeq2, an R package for exploring AIRR-Seq data, was used to implement custom analyses. Four samples that yielded fewer than 5000 total TRB sequences were excluded, so that around 190 HIV repertoires were analyzed. Among the 180 to 200 HIV repertoires that were kept, almost 60 were collected before ART initiation and under 150 were collected after ART initiation. Repertoires were downsampled to 5000 TRB nucleotide sequences, with summary statistics averaged over 100 downsampling iterations. The analysis kept only TRB sequences whose CDR3 regions were at least seven amino acids long. Two measures captured diversity: a Shannon entropy-derived clonality score and the Gini coefficient. In the repertoire networks, any two of the top 5000 CDR3 amino acid sequences were linked whenever the two sequences differed by an edit distance of one. Antigen specificity groups and MHC restriction were predicted for TRB CDR3 amino acid sequences with GLIPH2. CDR3 amino acid sequences were matched against VDJdb and McPAS-TCR to flag known CMV, EBV, HIV or tissue antigen associations. Pre-ART, post-ART and control groups were compared with Wilcoxon signed-rank tests and Holm-Bonferroni correction. Entries here come from immuneACCESS through TCRdb and include only in-frame sequences with V and J called. Some clones fail to appear in such tables; in the studies checked, an unresolved V gene covers under half of the shortfall, and the cause of the remainder is unknown. V and J calls and clone size come straight from that table; D and trimming were deduced from the DNA. This sample gives some 29,000 clones in total; about 93% of them show up just once. Of the sample, under 13% falls within the top ten clones.

To be included, a participant needed at least one PBMC sample from before ART initiation plus at least two post-ART samples. Treatment was received in the United States of America by all participants with HIV. Cryopreserved samples of about 0.95-11 million PBMC were thawed and washed before DNA extraction. At the time of the earliest PBMC sample for each participant with HIV, ages ranged from about 23 to 60 years. Per participant, PBMC samples came from 1-4 timepoints prior to ART initiation and 2-8 timepoints following ART initiation, for a median of 7 samples. For every participant, serial HIV viral load, CD4+ T-cell count, ART history and demographic data were obtained. Genomic DNA was extracted from unsorted PBMC with a Qiagen kit on a QIAcube, with processing performed in batches of 12 samples. In the case of this clone: The specificity of this receptor is unknown. No base quality values were provided; no much bigger clone lies one nucleotide off.

From its cysteine to its phenylalanine, the CDR3 spans 14 amino acids. Of all the DNA, just the CDR3 is kept, 42 bases in frame from base 1. V loses 6 bases of germline sequence and J loses 2 bases, and the interval between the two ends is 12 bases. The germline V gene supplies CDR1 ENHRY and CDR2 SYGVKD. Specimen: unsorted PBMCs, collected 6.2 years after starting antiretroviral therapy. The V and J segments used are TRBV10-3 and TRBJ2-3; no D segment can be confidently identified. The TCR originated in a man in his forties with HIV. The CDR3 sequence is CAIRTETSTDTQYF. The nucleotides are TGTGCCATCAGGACGGAGACCTCCACAGATACGCAGTATTTT.